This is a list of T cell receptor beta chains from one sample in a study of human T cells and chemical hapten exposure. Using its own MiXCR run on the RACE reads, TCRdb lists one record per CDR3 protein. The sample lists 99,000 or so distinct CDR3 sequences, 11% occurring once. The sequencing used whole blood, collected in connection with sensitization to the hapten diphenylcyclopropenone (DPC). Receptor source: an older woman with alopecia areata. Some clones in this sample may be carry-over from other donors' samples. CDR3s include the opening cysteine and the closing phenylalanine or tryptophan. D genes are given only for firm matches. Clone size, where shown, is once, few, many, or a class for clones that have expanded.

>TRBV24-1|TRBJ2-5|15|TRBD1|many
TGTGCCACCAGTGATTCGGGACAGGGCTGGGAGACCCAGTACTTC
CATSDSGQGWETQYF
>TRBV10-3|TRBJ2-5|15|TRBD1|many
TGTGCCACACTCCGGGACAGGGGGAACCCAGAGACCCAGTACTTC
CATLRDRGNPETQYF
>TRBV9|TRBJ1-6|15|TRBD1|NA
TGTGCCAGCAGCGCATCACGGGACAGTCATTCACCCCTCCACTTT
CASSASRDSHSPLHF
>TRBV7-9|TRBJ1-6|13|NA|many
TGTGCCAGCAGCTCCAACGAGAATTCACCCCTCCACTTT
CASSSNENSPLHF
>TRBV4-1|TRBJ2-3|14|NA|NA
TGCGCCAGCAGCCAAGACGGGTTCGCAGATACGCAGTATTTT
CASSQDGFADTQYF
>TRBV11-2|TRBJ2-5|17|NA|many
TGTGCCAGCAGCTTAGTGGTAGGGACTGGAATCCAAGAGACCCAGTACTTC
CASSLVVGTGIQETQYF
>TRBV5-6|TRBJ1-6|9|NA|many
TGTGCCAGCAGCTCTCTGCTCCACTTT
CASSSLLHF
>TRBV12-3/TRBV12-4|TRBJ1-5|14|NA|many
TGTGCCAGCAGCTCGCTCAGTGCGATAAGGCCCCAGCATTTT
CASSSLSAIRPQHF
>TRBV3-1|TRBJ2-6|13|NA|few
TGTGCCAGCAGCGCCTCTGGGGCCAACGTCCTGACTTTC
CASSASGANVLTF
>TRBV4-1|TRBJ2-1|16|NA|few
TGCGCCAGCAGCCAACAACCGGGACGGGGGTACAATGAGCAGTTCTTC
CASSQQPGRGYNEQFF
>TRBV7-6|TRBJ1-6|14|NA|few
TGTGCCAGCAGCCCCGAGTTCGGGGCCTTTCCCCTCCACTTT
CASSPEFGAFPLHF
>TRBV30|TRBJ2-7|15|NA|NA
TGTGCCTGGAAGTCCCCCACTAAAAATTCCTACGAGCAGTACTTC
CAWKSPTKNSYEQYF
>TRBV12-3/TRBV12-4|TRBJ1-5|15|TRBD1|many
TGTGCCAGCAGTCCCTCGCAGGGGGCCGTTCAGCCCCAGCATTTT
CASSPSQGAVQPQHF
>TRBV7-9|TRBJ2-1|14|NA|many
TGTGCCAGCAGCCTTAGCCGGGGTACCAATGAGCAGTTCTTC
CASSLSRGTNEQFF
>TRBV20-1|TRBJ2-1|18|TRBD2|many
TGCAGTGCCACCCAGGGACTAGCGGGGGCTACTAGCAGGTATGAGCAGTTCTTC
CSATQGLAGATSRYEQFF
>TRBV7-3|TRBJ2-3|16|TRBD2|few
TGTGCCAGCAGCTCCATAGCGGGGGGGCCTGAAGATACGCAGTATTTT
CASSSIAGGPEDTQYF
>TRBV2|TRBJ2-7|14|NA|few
TGTGCCAGCAGTGAGATTTGGCGGAACTACGAGCAGTACTTC
CASSEIWRNYEQYF
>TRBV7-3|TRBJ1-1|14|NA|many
TGTGCCAGCAGCTTAAACGCGGGGAGCACTGAAGCTTTCTTT
CASSLNAGSTEAFF
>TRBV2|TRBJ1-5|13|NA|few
TGTGCCAGCAGTGAGCTTCCCGGTCAGCCCCAGCATTTT
CASSELPGQPQHF
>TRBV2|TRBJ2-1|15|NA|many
TGTGCCAGCAGTGAAGGTCGGACATCCTACAATGAGCAGTTCTTC
CASSEGRTSYNEQFF
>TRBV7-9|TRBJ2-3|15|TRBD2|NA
TGTGCCAGCAGCACTAGCGGGGGGGCCGCAGATACGCAGTATTTT
CASSTSGGAADTQYF
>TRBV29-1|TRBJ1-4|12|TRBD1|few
TGCAGCGGCCGGACAGGGGGGGGAAAACTGTTTTTT
CSGRTGGGKLFF
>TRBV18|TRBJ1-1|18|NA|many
TGTGCCAGCTCACTCCAGGCGGGGTTCGGGTACCTGGACACTGAAGCTTTCTTT
CASSLQAGFGYLDTEAFF
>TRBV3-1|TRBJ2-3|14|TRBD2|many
TGTGCCAGCAGCCTTGGGGGGGGCACAGATACGCAGTATTTT
CASSLGGGTDTQYF
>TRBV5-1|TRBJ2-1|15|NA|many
TGCGCCAGCAGCTCCGACGGGGGGCACTACAATGAGCAGTTCTTC
CASSSDGGHYNEQFF
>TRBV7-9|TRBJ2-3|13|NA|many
TGTGCCAGCAGCCAAAGGGCTCTCGATACGCAGTATTTT
CASSQRALDTQYF
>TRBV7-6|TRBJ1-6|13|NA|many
TGTGCCAGCAGCTTAACTGAGAGTTCACCCCTCCACTTT
CASSLTESSPLHF
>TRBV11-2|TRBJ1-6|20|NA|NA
TGTGCCAGCAGCTTAGATAGAGGCAGGGGTAGTACTCGATTGAATTCACCCCTCCACTTT
CASSLDRGRGSTRLNSPLHF
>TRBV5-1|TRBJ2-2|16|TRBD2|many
TGCGCCAGCAGCCGGGGACTAGCGGCGAACACCGGGGAGCTGTTTTTT
CASSRGLAANTGELFF
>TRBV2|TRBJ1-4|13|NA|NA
TGTGCCAGCAGTGCGGCCTTAGGAGAAAAACTGTTTTTT
CASSAALGEKLFF
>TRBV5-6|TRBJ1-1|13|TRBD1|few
TGTGCCAGCAGCAAAGGGACAGCGACTGAAGCTTTCTTT
CASSKGTATEAFF
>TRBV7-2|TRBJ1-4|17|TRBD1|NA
TGTGCCAGCAGCTCAAGACAGGGCCAGGGGACTAATGAAAAACTGTTTTTT
CASSSRQGQGTNEKLFF
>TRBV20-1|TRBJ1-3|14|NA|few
TGCAGTGCTAGACGGCGAATCTCTGGAAACACCATATATTTT
CSARRRISGNTIYF
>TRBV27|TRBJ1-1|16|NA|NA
TGTGCCAGCAGAAAAATGGGGCAGGGGATGAACACTGAAGCTTTCTTT
CASRKMGQGMNTEAFF
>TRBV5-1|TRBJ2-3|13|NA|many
TGCGCCAGCAGCTCAAGCCCGGAGGATACGCAGTATTTT
CASSSSPEDTQYF
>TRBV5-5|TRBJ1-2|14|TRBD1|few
TGTGCCAGCAGTTATTGGGGGACAGCCTATGGCTACACCTTC
CASSYWGTAYGYTF
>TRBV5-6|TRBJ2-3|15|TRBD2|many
TGTGCCAGCCAACCACTAGCGGGGGGTTCAGATACGCAGTATTTT
CASQPLAGGSDTQYF
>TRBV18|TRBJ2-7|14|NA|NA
TGTGCCAGCTCACCCGAAGGGCTCCCGTTCGAGCAGTACTTC
CASSPEGLPFEQYF
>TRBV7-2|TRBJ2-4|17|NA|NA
TGTGCCAGCAGCGCATTGGCAGGCCGAGCGGCCAAAAACATTCAGTACTTC
CASSALAGRAAKNIQYF
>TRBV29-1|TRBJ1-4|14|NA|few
TGCAGCGTGGTGCCGGGCACGGCGGGCGAAAAACTGTTTTTT
CSVVPGTAGEKLFF
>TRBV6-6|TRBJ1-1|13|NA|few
TGTGCCAGCAGTTACTCTCACGATCCTGAAGCTTTCTTT
CASSYSHDPEAFF
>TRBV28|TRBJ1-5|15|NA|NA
TGTGCCAGCAGCCGTCTCTACAGCGCAAATCAGCCCCAGCATTTT
CASSRLYSANQPQHF
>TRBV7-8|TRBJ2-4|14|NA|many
TGTGCCAGCAGCAGGGGGACGGCCAAAAACATTCAGTACTTC
CASSRGTAKNIQYF
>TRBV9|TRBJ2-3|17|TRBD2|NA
TGTGCCAGCAGCGTAGCCCTGGGACTAGCGGGGGGAGATACGCAGTATTTT
CASSVALGLAGGDTQYF
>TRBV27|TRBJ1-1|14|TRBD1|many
TGTGCCAGCAGTCCCAGGGGGAGAGGGACTGAAGCTTTCTTT
CASSPRGRGTEAFF
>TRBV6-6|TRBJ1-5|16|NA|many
TGTGCCAGCAGTCGGACATTAACGGATAGCAATCAGCCCCAGCATTTT
CASSRTLTDSNQPQHF
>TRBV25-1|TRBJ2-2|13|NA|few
TGTGCCAGTCGGACGGTAAACACCGGGGAGCTGTTTTTT
CASRTVNTGELFF
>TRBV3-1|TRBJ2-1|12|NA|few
TGTGCCAGCAGCCAAGTTCCCAATGAGCAGTTCTTC
CASSQVPNEQFF
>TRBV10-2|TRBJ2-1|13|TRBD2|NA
TGCGCCAGCAGACTAGCGGGGTACAATGAGCAGTTCTTC
CASRLAGYNEQFF
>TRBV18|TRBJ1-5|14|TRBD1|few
TGTGCCAGCTCACTGGACAGGGTCAATCAGCCCCAGCATTTT
CASSLDRVNQPQHF
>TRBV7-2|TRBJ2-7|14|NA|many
TGTGCCAGCAGCTTAGGGCGCCAAACCTACGAGCAGTACTTC
CASSLGRQTYEQYF